One sample yielded the 21 T cell receptor beta chains listed below, sequenced in a study of cytomegalovirus exposure and HLA in healthy donors. The primer mix had 60 Vbeta and 13 Jbeta primers. Profiling relied on immunoSEQ multiplex PCR, and the TCRdb table lists in-frame clones only, not all of them. The table shows under 130,000 clones, with roughly three quarters occurring only once. Sequencing used PBMCs. The receptors originated from a woman between 18 and 30 years old in good health and CMV-seropositive.

This clone is classed as medium-sized. V gene TRBV5-4 combines with J gene TRBJ1-1; 9 positions match TRBD1. This CDR3 is built from 14 residues. The V and J ends lost 10 bases and 1 base, in that order; junction bases with no gene match: 8. In germline, CDR1 is SGHNT, CDR2 YYREEE (reference sequence). CDR3 nucleotides: TGTGCCGCCGAGTTACAGGGGGCGAACACTGAAGCTTTCTTT. Protein sequence: CAAELQGANTEAFF.

This clone was counted only a few times. V gene TRBV7-2 combines with J gene TRBJ2-4, with 11 bases aligning to TRBD2. The ends lost 4 bases at V and 12 bases at J; junction bases unmatched: 2. The CDR3 totals 12 residues. In germline, CDR1 is SGHTA, CDR2 FQGNSA. The CDR3 region is CASSSLAGAQYF. CDR3 DNA: TGTGCCAGCAGCTCACTAGCGGGGGCTCAGTACTTC.

V gene TRBV10-1 combines with J gene TRBJ2-1, with TRBD2 identical over 7 bases. Germline V lookup: CDR1 WNHNN, CDR2 SYGVQD (reference sequence). Losses at the gene ends were 6 bases for V and 3 bases for J; bases not matched to a gene: 8. The CDR3 extends over 15 amino acids. The CDR3 sequence: CASRPSGGDYNEQFF. CDR3 in DNA: TGCGCCAGCAGACCTAGTGGGGGGGACTACAATGAGCAGTTCTTC.

The chain combines TRBV6-5 with TRBJ1-6, with D uncertain. Trimming shortened V by 6 bases and J by 10 bases, and 13 bases separated the two germline ends. The CDR3 consists of 13 residues. Germline V gene sequence: CDR1 MNHEY, CDR2 SVGAGI. The CDR3 sequence is CASSNRGSSPLHF. DNA for the CDR3: TGTGCCAGCAGCAACCGGGGATCGTCACCCCTCCACTTT.

The rearrangement joins TRBV7-9 to TRBJ2-2; D is possibly TRBD2 (5 bases). Germline values: CDR1 SEHNR, CDR2 FQNEAQ (reference sequence). Trimming stripped 3 bases from V and 7 bases from J, with 12 bases between. The CDR3 has 14 residues. DNA for the CDR3: TGTGCCAGCAGCTTGTTCGGGGTCATCGGGGAGCTGTTTTTT. Translation gives CASSLFGVIGELFF.

Notes on this clone: Other DNA sequences in this specimen translate into the identical CDR3. J is TRBJ1-4 and V is TRBV6-5; no firm D call. This CDR3 contains 14 residues. Deletions cut 2 bases from V and 7 bases from J, with 11 bases between. Germline-derived CDR1 and CDR2 are MNHEY and SVGAGI. The CDR3 DNA reads as TGTGCCAGCAGTTACGGACTTGTCGGTGAAAAACTGTTTTTT. Residues: CASSYGLVGEKLFF.

This clone was counted only a few times. This chain joins TRBV28 and TRBJ1-2; TRBD1 might be the D (5 bases). Germline assignment: CDR1 MDHEN and CDR2 SYDVKM. Trimming pared 10 bases from V and 5 bases from J, leaving 17 bases between. The CDR3 contains 13 residues. CDR3 residues: CAIERDAEYGYTF. DNA for the CDR3: TGTGCCATCGAGCGGGACGCCGAATATGGCTACACCTTC.

This clone was counted only a few times. The chain combines TRBV28 with TRBJ1-4; D ambiguous. Germline V gives CDR1 MDHEN, CDR2 SYDVKM. V was shortened by 2 bases and J by 8 bases, with 15 bases between the two germline ends. The CDR3 is 15 amino acids. The CDR3 protein is CASSLASARREKLFF. Here the CDR3 DNA reads TGTGCCAGCAGTTTAGCCTCCGCACGCCGGGAAAAACTGTTTTTT.

This chain connects TRBV5-1 to TRBJ2-2; D gene unclear. The germline V and J ends were trimmed by 2 bases and 0 bases, with 8 bases remaining between them. CDR1 and CDR2 from the germline V gene are SGHRS and YFSETQ. The CDR3 consists of 15 residues. CDR3 protein: CASSFEISNTGELFF. The CDR3, as DNA: TGCGCCAGCAGCTTCGAGATTTCGAACACCGGGGAGCTGTTTTTT.

V gene TRBV7-9 combines with J gene TRBJ2-7; D is perhaps TRBD1 (5 bases). Germline values: CDR1 SEHNR, CDR2 FQNEAQ (reference sequence). The CDR3 sequence is 17 residues long. V gave up 0 bases and J gave up 2 bases, with 17 bases separating them. CDR3 loop: CASSLALDSRATYEQYF. In DNA form, the CDR3 reads TGTGCCAGCAGCTTAGCCCTAGACAGCCGAGCGACCTACGAGCAGTACTTC.

In its sample, this clone was seen a few times. V and J are TRBV29-1 and TRBJ2-5, with 8 nucleotides matching TRBD2. CDR3 length equals 12 residues. Germline assignment: CDR1 SQVTM and CDR2 ANQGSEA. CDR3 DNA: TGCACGGGAGGGGATCCAGGTGAGACCCAGTACTTC. Its translation: CTGGDPGETQYF.

This clone was counted between two and nine times. This sequence joins TRBV5-3 and TRBJ2-1; 12 positions match TRBD1. TRBV5-3 is noted as an ORF with a role that remains uncertain. V shed 4 bases, J shed 12 bases, and the junction held 14 bases outside the gene matches. The CDR3 runs 16 residues. CDR3 in amino acids: CARSGLRDRGPMGQFF. The DNA for the CDR3 is TGTGCCAGAAGCGGGCTCCGGGACAGGGGGCCCATGGGGCAGTTCTTC.

V is TRBV10-3 and J is TRBJ2-5; the match to TRBD1 covers 9 bases. CDR3 length: 14 amino acids. CDR1 ENHRY and CDR2 SYGVKD come from the germline V gene. The V and J ends lost 3 bases and 5 bases, in that order; junction bases with no gene match: 4. CDR3 coding DNA: TGTGCCATCAGTGACGGACAGGGGAGGGAGACCCAGTACTTC. Its translation is CAISDGQGRETQYF.

This clone was seen a single time. The chain links TRBV5-1 to TRBJ2-1, with TRBD2 identical over 7 bases. CDR1 SGHRS and CDR2 YFSETQ come from the germline V gene. This CDR3 region has 15 residues. V lost 0 bases, J lost 14 bases, and 14 bases stayed unmatched. CDR3 protein: CASSLDLSGVGREFF. CDR3 sequence (DNA): TGCGCCAGCAGCTTGGATCTCAGCGGGGTGGGGCGGGAGTTCTTC.

CDR3 DNA sequence: TGTGCCAGCAGTCCCCGGGGGGGCTACGAGCAGTACTTC. Amino acids: CASSPRGGYEQYF. The J gene is TRBJ2-7, the V gene TRBV7-3, with 8 bases identical to TRBD2. CDR1 and CDR2 (germline): SGHTA, FQGTGA. V trimming: 6 bases; J trimming: 3 bases; junction bases outside the gene matches: 4. The CDR3 has 13 amino acids.

The gene calls are TRBV19 and TRBJ2-1, with 7 bases aligning to TRBD2. This CDR3 has 14 residues. The V and J ends lost 7 bases and 6 bases, in that order; junction bases with no gene match: 9. Looked up from germline, CDR1 is LNHDA and CDR2 is SQIVND (reference sequence). Written as DNA, the CDR3 is TGTGCCAGTAACGATCAGGGAGGGTTCAATGAGCAGTTCTTC. Its protein is CASNDQGGFNEQFF. Combining the CDR3 with reference TRBV19 and TRBJ2-1 gives the whole variable domain DGGITQSPKYLFRKEGQNVTLSCEQNLNHDAMYWYRQDPGQGLRLIYYSQIVNDFQKGDIAEGYSVSREKKESFPLTVTSAQKNPTAFYLCASNDQGGFNEQFFGPGTRLTVL.

The chain recombines TRBV9 with TRBJ2-5; D is perhaps TRBD2 (7 bases). V was clipped by 3 bases and J by 2 bases, with 14 bases between them. The germline gives CDR1 SGDLS, CDR2 YYNGEE. CDR3 length: 15 amino acids. The CDR3 here is CASSAGGGGQETQYF. The CDR3 nucleotides are TGTGCCAGCAGCGCGGGGGGAGGGGGGCAAGAGACCCAGTACTTC.

The chain uses TRBV5-4 and TRBJ2-1; 11 bases match TRBD2. In germline, CDR1 is SGHNT, CDR2 YYREEE (reference sequence). The V gene end was trimmed by 4 bases and the J gene end by 1 base; junction bases not matched to a gene: 7. The CDR3 consists of 17 residues. The CDR3 sequence is CASSVLLAGESYNEQFF. The CDR3 DNA reads as TGTGCCAGCAGCGTTTTACTAGCGGGGGAGTCCTACAATGAGCAGTTCTTC.

The chain combines TRBV5-5 with TRBJ1-6; D is undetermined. Germline V lookup: CDR1 SGHKS, CDR2 YYEKEE (reference sequence). V gave up 1 base and J gave up 7 bases, with 9 bases separating them. This CDR3 is built from 14 residues. This chain's CDR3 is CASSLRGMNSPLHF. CDR3 nucleotide sequence: TGTGCCAGCAGCTTGCGGGGTATGAATTCACCCCTCCACTTT.

The V call is TRBV4-2, the J call TRBJ2-2; weak D call: TRBD1 (5 bases). The germline V gene has CDR1 LGHNA and CDR2 YNFKEQ. V was cut by 2 bases and J by 6 bases, with 7 bases left in between. The CDR3 runs 13 residues. The chain's CDR3 is CASSQQGPGELFF. As DNA, the CDR3 is TGTGCCAGCAGCCAACAGGGTCCCGGGGAGCTGTTTTTT.

The rearrangement uses TRBV5-1 and TRBJ2-5; tentatively, D is TRBD1 (6 bases). The V end was cut by 6 bases, the J end by 5 bases, with 17 bases between. The CDR3 sequence is 14 residues long. Germline V gene sequence: CDR1 SGHRS, CDR2 YFSETQ. CDR3 nucleotide sequence: TGCGCCAGCAAGGAGTCAGGGGCGATGGAGACCCAGTACTTC. This sequence encodes CASKESGAMETQYF.